This TCR beta chain was profiled in a study of Ad26.COV2.S vaccination and SARS-CoV-2 variants. Germline-derived CDR1 and CDR2 are MGHDK and SYGVNS. Trimming removed 8 bases at V and 1 base at J, with 12 bases between. The CDR3 extends over 14 amino acids. Method: immunoSEQ multiplex PCR; TCRdb's copy keeps in-frame clones and lacks some. The table has about 350,000 clones, about 91% seen once. The V call is TRBV25-1, the J call TRBJ1-3; D is ambiguous. The origin of this receptor is a human donor who had recovered from COVID-19. The sequencing used peripheral blood, collected after recovery from COVID-19. The CDR3 loop reads CASHPESSGNTIYF. The CDR3 DNA reads TGTGCCAGCCACCCGGAAAGTTCTGGAAACACCATATATTTT.